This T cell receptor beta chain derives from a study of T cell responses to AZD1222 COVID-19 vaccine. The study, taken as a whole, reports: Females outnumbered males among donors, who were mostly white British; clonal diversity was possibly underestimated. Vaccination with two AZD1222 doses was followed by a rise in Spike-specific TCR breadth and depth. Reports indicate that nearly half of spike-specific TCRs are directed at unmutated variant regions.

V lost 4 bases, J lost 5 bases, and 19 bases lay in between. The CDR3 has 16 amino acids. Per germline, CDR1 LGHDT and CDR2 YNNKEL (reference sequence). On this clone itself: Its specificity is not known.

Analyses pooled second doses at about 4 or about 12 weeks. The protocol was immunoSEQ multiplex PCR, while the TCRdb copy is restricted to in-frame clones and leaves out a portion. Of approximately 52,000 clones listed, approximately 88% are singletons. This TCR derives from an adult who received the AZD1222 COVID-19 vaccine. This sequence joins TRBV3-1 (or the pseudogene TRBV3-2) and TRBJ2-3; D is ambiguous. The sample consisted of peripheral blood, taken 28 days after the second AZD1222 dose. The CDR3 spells CASSLNSGQKGDTQYF. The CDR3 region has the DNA TGTGCCAGCAGCCTTAACTCGGGTCAAAAGGGAGATACGCAGTATTTT.